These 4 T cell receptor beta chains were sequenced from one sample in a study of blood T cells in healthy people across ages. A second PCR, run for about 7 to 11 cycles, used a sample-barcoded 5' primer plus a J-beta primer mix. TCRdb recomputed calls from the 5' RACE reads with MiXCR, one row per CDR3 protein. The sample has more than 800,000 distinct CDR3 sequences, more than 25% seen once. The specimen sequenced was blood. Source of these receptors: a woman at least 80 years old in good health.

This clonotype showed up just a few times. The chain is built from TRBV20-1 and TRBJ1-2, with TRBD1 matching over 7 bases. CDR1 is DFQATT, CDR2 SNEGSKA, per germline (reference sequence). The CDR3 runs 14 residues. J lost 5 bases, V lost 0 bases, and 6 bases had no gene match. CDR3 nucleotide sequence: TGCAGTGCTAGAGATCCAGGGGGGGAGTATGGCTACACCTTC. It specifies CSARDPGGEYGYTF.

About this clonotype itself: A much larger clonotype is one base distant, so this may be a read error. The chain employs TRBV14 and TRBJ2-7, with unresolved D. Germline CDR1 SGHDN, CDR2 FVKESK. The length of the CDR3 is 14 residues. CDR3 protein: CAGSQGIGPYEQYF. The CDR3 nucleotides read TGTGCCGGCAGCCAAGGTATAGGCCCCTACGAGCAGTACTTC. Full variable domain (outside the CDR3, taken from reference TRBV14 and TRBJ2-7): EAGVTQFPSHSVIEKGQTVTLRCDPISGHDNLYWYRRVMGKEIKFLLHFVKESKQDESGMPNNRFLAERTGGTYSTLKVQPAELEDSGVYFCAGSQGIGPYEQYFGPGTRLTVT.

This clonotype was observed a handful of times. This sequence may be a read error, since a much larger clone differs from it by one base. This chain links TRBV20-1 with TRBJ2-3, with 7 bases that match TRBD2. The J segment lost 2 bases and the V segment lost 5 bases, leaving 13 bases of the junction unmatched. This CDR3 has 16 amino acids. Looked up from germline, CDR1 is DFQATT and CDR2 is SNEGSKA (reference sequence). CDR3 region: CSASRAAGWNTDTQYF. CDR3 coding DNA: TGCAGTGCTTCCCGGGCAGCGGGGTGGAACACAGATACGCAGTATTTT.

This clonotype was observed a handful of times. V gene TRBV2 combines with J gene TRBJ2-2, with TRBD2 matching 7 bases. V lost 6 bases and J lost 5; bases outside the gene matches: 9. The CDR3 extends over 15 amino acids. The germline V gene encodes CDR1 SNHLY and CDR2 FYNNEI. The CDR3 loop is CASSRREARTGELFF. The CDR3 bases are TGTGCCAGCAGCCGCCGGGAGGCTCGGACCGGGGAGCTGTTTTTT.